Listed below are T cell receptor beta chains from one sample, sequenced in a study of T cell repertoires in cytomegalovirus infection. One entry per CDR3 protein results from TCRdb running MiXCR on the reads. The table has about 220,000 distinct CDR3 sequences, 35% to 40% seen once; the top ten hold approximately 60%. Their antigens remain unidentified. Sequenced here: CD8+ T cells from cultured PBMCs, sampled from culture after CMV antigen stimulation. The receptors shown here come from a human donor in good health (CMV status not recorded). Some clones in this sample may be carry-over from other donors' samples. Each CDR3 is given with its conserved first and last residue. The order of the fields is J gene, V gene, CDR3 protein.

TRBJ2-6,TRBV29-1,CSVGRQGSGANVLTF
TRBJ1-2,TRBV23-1,CASSQSGIDRENYGYTF
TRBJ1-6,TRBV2,CASSEDRSNSPLHF
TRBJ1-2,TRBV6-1,CAVGLLDGYTF
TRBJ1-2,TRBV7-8,CASSAGTGNYGYTF
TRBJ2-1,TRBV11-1,CASSSHSGRVPREQFF
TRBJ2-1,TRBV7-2,CASSLGTRNEQFF
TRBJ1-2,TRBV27,CASSSGRYGYTF
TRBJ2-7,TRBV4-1,CASSQTDGGTYEQYF
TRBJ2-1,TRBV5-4,CASSLAAGPYNEQFF
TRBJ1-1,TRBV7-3,CASSSGGGVIEAFF
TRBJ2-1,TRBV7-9,CASSPPSRVSYNEQFF
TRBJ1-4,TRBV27,CASKRDRQGGEKLFF
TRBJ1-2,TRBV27,CARSSNQCHNYGYTF
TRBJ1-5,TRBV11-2,CASSLGRAKPQHF
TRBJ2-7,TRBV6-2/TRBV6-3,CASSEVGTSHGLGEQYF
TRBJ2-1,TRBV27,CASSPQGDEQFF
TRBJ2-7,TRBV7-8,CASSLESGTHHEQYF
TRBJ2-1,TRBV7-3,CASSPRDRPAYNEQFF
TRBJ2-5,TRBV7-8,CASSSTRGARETQYF
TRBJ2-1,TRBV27,CASGRMGGEQFF
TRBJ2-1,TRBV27,CASSNSASYNEQFF
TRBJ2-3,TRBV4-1,CAIALGSGADTQYF
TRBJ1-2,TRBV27,CASSLTRDYGYTF
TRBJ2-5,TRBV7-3,CASSSGGGRGETQYF
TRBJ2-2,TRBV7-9,CASSPWSGQNTGELFF
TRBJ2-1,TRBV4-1,CASSQVQGVKDEQFF
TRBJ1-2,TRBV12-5,CASANSNYGYTF
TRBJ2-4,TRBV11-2,CASSQAVGPKNIQYF
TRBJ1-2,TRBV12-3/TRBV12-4,CASSLISGRGGYTF
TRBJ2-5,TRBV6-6,CASSYETGAKTQYF
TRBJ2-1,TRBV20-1,CSARNRPGSDEQFF
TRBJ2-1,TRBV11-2,CASSRTGGSGGNEQFF
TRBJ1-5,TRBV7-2,CASSLEPGGADQPQHF
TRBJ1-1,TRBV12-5,CASGFTNTEAFF
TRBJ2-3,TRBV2,CASTKGRALATDTQYF
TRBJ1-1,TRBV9,CASSQTGATEAFF
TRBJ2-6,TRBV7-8,CASSLGRSSGANVLTF
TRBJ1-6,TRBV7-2,CASSAPDPILHF
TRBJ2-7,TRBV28,CASSSEDRFYEQYF
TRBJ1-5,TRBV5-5,CASSFRQGYNQPQHF
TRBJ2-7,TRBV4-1,CASSQDRGTAFPYEQYF
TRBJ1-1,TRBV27,CASSLSRGQDEAFF
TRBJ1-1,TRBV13,CASSLRTAWNTEAFF
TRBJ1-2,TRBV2,CASRGRIYGYTF
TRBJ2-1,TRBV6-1,CASSKVAGGINNEQFF
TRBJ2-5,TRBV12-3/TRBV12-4,CASSLGDTGQETQYF
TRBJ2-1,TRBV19,CASSIGLHSYNEQFF